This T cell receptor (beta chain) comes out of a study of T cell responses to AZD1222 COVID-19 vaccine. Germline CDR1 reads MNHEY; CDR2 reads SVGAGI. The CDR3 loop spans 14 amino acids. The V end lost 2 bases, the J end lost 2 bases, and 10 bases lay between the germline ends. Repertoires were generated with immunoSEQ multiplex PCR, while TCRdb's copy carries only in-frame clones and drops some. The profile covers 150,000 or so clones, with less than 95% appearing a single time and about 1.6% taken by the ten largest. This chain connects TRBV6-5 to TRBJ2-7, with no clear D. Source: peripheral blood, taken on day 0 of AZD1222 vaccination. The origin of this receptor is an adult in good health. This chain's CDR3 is CASSYRAKTYEQYF. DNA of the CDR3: TGTGCCAGCAGTTACAGGGCTAAAACCTACGAGCAGTACTTC.